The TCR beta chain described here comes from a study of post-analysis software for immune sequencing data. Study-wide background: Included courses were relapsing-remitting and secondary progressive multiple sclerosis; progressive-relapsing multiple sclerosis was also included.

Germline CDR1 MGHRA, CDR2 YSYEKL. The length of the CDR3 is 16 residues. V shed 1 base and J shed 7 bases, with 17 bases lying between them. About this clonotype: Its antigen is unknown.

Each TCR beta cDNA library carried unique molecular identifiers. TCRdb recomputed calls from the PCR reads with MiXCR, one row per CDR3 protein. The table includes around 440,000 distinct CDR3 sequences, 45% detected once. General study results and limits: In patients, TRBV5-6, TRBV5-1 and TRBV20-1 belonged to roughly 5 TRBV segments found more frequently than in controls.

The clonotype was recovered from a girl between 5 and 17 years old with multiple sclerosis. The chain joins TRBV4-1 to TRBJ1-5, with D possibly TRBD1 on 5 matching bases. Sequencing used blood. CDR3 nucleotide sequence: TGCGCCAGCAGCCAAGGCCGTTCCATGGGGCGACAGCCCCAGCATTTT. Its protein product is CASSQGRSMGRQPQHF.